This T cell receptor (beta chain) was found in a study of OX40 agonist ivuxolimab in advanced cancers. Study-level results: Relative to CD4+, CD8+ T cells held more expanded clones on average. Clonal expansion by week 6 occurred in CD4+ and CD8+ blood T cells (at 0.1 to 3.0 mg/kg). Determination of antigen specificity was not performed for the expanded peripheral T cells.

Repertoires were generated with immunoSEQ multiplex PCR, while TCRdb's copy carries only in-frame clones and drops some. The repertoire has some 140,000 clones, roughly nine tenths of them found once; the top ten carry 0.85% to 1.4%. The ends lost 8 bases at V and 4 bases at J; junction bases unmatched: 14. The CDR3 runs to 17 residues. Looked up from germline, CDR1 is ENHRY and CDR2 is SYGVKD. About this clone itself: Its antigen is undetermined.

The sequence was collected from an adult with an advanced solid tumor such as melanoma, head and neck, liver or kidney cancer. The gene calls are TRBV10-3 and TRBJ1-1, with 12 nucleotides matching TRBD1. This material consisted of CD4+ or CD8+ T cells sorted from blood, taken in a trial of the OX40 agonist ivuxolimab. The CDR3 protein is CAIGGRDRGREGTEAFF. The CDR3 DNA sequence: TGTGCCATCGGGGGGCGGGACAGGGGGCGCGAGGGCACTGAAGCTTTCTTT.